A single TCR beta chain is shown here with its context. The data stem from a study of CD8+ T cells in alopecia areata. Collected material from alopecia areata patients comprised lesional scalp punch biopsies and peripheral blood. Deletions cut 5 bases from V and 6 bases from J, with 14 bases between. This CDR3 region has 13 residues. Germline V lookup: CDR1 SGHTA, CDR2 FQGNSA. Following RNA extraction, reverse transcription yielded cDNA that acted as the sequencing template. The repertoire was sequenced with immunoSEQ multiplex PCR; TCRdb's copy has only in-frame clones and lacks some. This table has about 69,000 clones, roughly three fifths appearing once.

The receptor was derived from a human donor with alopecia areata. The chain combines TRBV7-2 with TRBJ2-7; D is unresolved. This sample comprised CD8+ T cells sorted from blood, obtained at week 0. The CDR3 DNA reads TGTGCCAGCAGCGAGGCTCCATCGGGCGAGCAGTACTTC. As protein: CASSEAPSGEQYF. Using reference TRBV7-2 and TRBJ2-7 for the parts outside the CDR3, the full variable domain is GAGVSQSPSNKVTEKGKDVELRCDPISGHTALYWYRQSLGQGLEFLIYFQGNSAPDKSGLPSDRFSAERTGGSVSTLTIQRTQQEDSAVYLCASSEAPSGEQYFGPGTRLTVT.